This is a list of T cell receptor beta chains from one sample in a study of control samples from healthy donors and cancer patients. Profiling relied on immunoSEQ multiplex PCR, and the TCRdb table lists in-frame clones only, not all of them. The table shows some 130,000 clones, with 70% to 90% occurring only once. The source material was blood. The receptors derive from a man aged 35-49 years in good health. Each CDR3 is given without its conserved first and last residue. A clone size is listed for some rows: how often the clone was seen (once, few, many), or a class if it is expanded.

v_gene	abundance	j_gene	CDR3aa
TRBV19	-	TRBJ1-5	ASSISWSGGYQPQH
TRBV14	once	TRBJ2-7	ASSPTRGITYEQY
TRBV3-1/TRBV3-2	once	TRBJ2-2	ASLHTGELF
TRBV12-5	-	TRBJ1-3	ASGLVSGGQGVSGNTIY
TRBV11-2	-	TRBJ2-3	ASYDRGPEGQY
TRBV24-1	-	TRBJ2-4	ATSDVDRGLGKNIQY
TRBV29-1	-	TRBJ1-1	SVEWGSEAF
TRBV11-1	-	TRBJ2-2	ASSLRGPGGGELF
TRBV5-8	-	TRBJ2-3	ASSRGGQYTDTQY
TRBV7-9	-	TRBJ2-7	ASSSQIAGGTLYEQY
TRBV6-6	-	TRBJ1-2	ASRPGDTANYGYT
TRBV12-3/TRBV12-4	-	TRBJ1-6	ASSLVHSPLH
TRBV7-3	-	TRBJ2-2	ASGPTSGGFTGELF
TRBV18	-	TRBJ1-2	ASSPQTAANYGYT
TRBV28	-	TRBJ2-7	ASNHPDGVEYEQY
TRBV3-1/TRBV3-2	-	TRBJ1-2	ASSRTGQVTNYGYT
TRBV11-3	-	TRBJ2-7	ASSLYRGNEQY
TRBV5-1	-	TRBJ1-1	ASSSTDGMNTEAF
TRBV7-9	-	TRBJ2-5	ASSLAGRGALQETQY
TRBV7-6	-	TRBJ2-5	ASSLHRGPSEETQY
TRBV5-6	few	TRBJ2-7	ASSRKGLAGVSYEQY
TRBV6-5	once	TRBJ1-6	ASSREWGGGSPLH
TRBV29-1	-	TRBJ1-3	SVTFGNTIY
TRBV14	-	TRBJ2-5	ASSQQVQETQY
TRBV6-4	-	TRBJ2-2	ASSGTGGTGELF
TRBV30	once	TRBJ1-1	AWSLQGLAF
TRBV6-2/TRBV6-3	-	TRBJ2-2	ASSARETRTGELF
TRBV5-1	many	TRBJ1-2	ASSYSGESGYGYT
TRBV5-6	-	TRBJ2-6	ASNRDRGPSGANVLT
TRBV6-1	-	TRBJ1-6	ASSETGERSPLH
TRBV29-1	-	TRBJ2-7	SVGGQGDYEQY
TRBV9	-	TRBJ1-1	ASSSRQGDTEAF
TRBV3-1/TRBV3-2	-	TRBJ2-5	ASSVGETQY
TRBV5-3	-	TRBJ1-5	ARRLDRGHEMVSNQPQH
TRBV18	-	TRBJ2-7	ASSGDRASSYEQY
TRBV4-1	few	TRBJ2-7	ASSQPGPGTYEQY
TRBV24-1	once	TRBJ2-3	ATSDSGTSGGASTDTQY
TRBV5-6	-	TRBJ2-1	ASSFPVGNEQF
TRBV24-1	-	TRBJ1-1	ATSDQNTEAF
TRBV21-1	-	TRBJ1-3	ASSPSPSSGNTIY
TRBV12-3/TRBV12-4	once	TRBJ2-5	ASTQGNSGTQY
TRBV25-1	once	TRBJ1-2	ASWIPRGGYT
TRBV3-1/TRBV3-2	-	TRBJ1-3	ASSPRGGGSSGNTIY
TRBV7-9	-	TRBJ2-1	ASSPRLAGGVDEQF
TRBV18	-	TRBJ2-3	ASSPRRGQISTDTQY